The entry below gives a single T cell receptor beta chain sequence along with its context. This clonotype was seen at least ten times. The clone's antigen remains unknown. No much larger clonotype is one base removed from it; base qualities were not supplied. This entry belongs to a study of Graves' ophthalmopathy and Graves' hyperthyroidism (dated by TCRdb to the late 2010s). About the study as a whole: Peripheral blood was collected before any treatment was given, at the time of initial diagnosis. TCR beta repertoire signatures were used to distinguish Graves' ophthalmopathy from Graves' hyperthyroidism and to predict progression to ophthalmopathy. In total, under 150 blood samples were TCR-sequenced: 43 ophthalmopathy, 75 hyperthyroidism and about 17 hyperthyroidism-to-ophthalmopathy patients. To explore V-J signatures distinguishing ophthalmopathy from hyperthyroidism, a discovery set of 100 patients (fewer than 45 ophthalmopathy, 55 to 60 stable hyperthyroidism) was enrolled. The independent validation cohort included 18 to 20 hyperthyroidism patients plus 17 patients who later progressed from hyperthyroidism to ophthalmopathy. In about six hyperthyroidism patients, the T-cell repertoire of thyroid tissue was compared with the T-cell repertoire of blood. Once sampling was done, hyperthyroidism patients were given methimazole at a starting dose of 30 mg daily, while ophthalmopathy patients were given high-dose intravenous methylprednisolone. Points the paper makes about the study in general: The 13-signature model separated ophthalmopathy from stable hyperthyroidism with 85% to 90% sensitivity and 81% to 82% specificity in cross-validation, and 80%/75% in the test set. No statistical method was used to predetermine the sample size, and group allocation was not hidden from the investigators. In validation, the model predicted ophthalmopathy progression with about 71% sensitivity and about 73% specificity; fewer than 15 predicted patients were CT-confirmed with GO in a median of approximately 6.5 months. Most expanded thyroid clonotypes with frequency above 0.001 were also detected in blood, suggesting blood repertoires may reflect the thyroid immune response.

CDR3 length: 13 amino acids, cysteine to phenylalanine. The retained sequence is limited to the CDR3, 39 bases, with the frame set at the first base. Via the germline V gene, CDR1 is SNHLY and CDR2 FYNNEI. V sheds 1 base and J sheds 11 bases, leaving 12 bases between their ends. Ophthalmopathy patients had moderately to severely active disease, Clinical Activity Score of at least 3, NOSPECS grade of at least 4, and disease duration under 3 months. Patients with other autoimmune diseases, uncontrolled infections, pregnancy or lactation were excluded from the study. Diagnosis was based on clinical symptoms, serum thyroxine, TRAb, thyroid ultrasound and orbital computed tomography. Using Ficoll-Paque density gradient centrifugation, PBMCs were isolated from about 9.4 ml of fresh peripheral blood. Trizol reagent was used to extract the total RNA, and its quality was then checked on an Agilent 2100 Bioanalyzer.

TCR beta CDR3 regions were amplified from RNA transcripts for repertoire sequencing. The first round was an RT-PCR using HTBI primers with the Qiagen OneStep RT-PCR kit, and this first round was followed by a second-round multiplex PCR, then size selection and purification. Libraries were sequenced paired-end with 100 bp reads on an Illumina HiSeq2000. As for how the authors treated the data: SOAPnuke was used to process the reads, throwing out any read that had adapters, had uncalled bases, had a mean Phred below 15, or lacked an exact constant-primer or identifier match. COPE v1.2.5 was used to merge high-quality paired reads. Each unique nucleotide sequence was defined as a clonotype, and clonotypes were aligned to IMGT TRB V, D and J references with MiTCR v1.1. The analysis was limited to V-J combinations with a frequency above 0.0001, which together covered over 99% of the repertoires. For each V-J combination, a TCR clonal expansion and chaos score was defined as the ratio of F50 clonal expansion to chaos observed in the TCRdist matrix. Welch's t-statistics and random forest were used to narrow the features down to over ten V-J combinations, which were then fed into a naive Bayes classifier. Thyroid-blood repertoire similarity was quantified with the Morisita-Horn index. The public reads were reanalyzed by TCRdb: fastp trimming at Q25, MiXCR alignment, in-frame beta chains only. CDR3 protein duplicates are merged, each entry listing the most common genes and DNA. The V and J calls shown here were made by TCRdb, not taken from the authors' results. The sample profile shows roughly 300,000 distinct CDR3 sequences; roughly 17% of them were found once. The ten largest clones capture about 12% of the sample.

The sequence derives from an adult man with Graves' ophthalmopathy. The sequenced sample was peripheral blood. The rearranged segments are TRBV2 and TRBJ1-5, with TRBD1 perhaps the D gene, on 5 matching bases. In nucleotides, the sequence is TGTGCCAGCAGTGAAGGCAGGGAGCAGTCCCAGCATTTT. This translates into CASSEGREQSQHF.